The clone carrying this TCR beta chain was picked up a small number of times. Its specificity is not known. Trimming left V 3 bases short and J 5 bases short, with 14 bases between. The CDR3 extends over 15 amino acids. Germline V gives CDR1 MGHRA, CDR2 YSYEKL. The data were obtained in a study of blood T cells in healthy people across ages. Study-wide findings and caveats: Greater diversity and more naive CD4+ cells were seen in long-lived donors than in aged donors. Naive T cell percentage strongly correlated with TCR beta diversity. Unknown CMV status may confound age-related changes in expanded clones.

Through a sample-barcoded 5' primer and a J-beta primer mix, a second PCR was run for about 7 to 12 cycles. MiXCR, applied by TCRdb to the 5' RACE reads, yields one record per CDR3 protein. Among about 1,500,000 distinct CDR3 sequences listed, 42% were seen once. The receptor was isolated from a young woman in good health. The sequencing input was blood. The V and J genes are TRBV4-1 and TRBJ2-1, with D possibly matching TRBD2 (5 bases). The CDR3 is CASSQATIPHNEQFF. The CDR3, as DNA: TGCGCCAGCAGCCAGGCGACTATACCCCACAATGAGCAGTTCTTC.